These T cell receptor delta chains were read from a single sample in a study of Vδ1+ human thymocytes. TCRdb reanalysed the multiplex PCR reads with CATT. The sample holds roughly 55,000 delta-chain clones, 15% to 20% seen once. The sample consisted of Vdelta1+ gamma-delta thymocytes from the thymus. These receptors were collected from a boy younger than two who had congenital heart surgery. Each CDR3 is given with its conserved first and last residue. The D gene is left open where the match is weak.

j_gene	d_gene	v_gene	CDR3aa
TRDJ1	TRDD3	TRDV1	CALGELTVLGDGYTDKLIF
TRDJ1	TRDD3	TRDV1	CALGETNLAWGIRTDKLIF
TRDJ1	NA	TRDV1	CALGEHGGGTDKLIF
TRDJ1	NA	TRDV1	CALGEPPASLTIGGTLYTDELIF
TRDJ1	TRDD3	TRDV1	CALGESERGDTGGYPKYTDKLIF
TRDJ1	TRDD3	TRDV1	CALGERKLDHRHWGIPPYTDKLIF
TRDJ1	TRDD3	TRDV1	CALGDRHRPTPWGIKHTDKLIF
TRDJ1	NA	TRDV1	CALGELSIEIRPLPTDKLIF
TRDJ1	NA	TRDV1	CALGITPGTDKLIF
TRDJ1	NA	TRDV1	CALGDPWQTRRGTVDKLIF
TRDJ1	NA	TRDV1	CALGARPSRFELGTRITDKLIF
TRDJ1	TRDD3	TRDV1	CALGELRRFVLGDIGPDKLIF
TRDJ1	TRDD3	TRDV1	CALGEPQFPDWGYEHKLIF
TRDJ1	NA	TRDV1	CALGEPYGGVGVIF
TRDJ1	TRDD2	TRDV1	CALGVPGPSSKADKLIF
TRDJ2	TRDD2	TRDV1	CALGEGLSYQLALTAQLFF
TRDJ1	NA	TRDV1	CALGEYCAGWGTDKLIF
TRDJ1	NA	TRDV1	CALGERPSWDYTDKLIF
TRDJ1	TRDD3	TRDV1	CALGEHSKNLGDTGCTDKLIF
TRDJ1	TRDD3	TRDV1	CALGERAGTGGYAYPPRHETDKLIF
TRDJ1	NA	TRDV1	CALGPLPTIRGIVGGTDKLIF
TRDJ1	NA	TRDV1	CALGETFPTTGLADKLIF
TRDJ1	TRDD2	TRDV1	CALGSHTSYHPQGYTDKLIF
TRDJ1	NA	TRDV1	CALGEKYLADTRTKLIF
TRDJ1	TRDD3	TRDV1	CALGERGSHPLLGDTDKLIF
TRDJ1	NA	TRDV2	CACAPFGTVGFTDKLIF
TRDJ2	TRDD2	TRDV1	CALGDRPSSLLGLAAQLFF
TRDJ1	TRDD3	TRDV1	CALGEPYPLKRGIRGPDKLIF
TRDJ1	TRDD3	TRDV1	CALGEYLCTGGYPDKLIF
TRDJ1	TRDD3	TRDV2	CACDTGLGDTVGTDKLIF
TRDJ3	TRDD3	TRDV2	CACLGASSWDTRQMFF
TRDJ1	NA	TRDV1	CALGEPTVVRNTDKLIF
TRDJ1	TRDD3	TRDV1	CALSLGYRLLGDTDKLIF